The 20 T cell receptor beta chains presented below share a single source sample, sequenced in a study of blood T cell repertoires in COVID-19. Clones were sequenced by immunoSEQ multiplex PCR, and TCRdb holds only the in-frame ones, with some missing. The table has nearly 250,000 clones, 85% to 90% seen once. Specimen: PBMCs or T cells enriched from blood (not recorded which). Source of these receptors: a man in his fifties who had been exposed to COVID-19.

The chain joins TRBV6-5 to TRBJ2-2; TRBD1 is a possible D gene (6 bases). The V gene lost 4 bases and the J gene lost 2 bases, with 14 bases spanning the gap. Germline loops: CDR1 MNHEY, CDR2 SVGAGI. The CDR3 consists of 16 residues. CDR3: CASSSWTERNTGELFF. CDR3 sequence (DNA): TGTGCCAGCAGTTCCTGGACAGAAAGAAACACCGGGGAGCTGTTTTTT.

The genes are TRBV18 and TRBJ2-1; 10 nucleotides line up with TRBD1. The CDR3 runs to 14 residues. V lost 2 bases, J lost 15 bases, and 10 bases stayed unmatched. Germline assignment: CDR1 KGHSH and CDR2 LQKENI. The CDR3 spells CASSPETGGSVRFF. The CDR3 DNA reads as TGTGCCAGCTCACCAGAGACAGGGGGCTCGGTGCGGTTCTTC.

This chain uses TRBV6-5 with TRBJ1-5; D is perhaps TRBD1 (6 bases). CDR1 MNHEY and CDR2 SVGAGI come from the germline V gene. The CDR3 is made up of 15 amino acids. Deletions cut 0 bases from V and 6 bases from J, with 12 bases between. This CDR3 is CASSYSWGPGQPQHF. CDR3 coding DNA: TGTGCCAGCAGTTACTCGTGGGGGCCGGGTCAGCCCCAGCATTTT.

The rearrangement links TRBV5-1 to TRBJ2-4; maybe TRBD2 (5 bases). The CDR3 spans 14 residues. From germline, CDR1 is SGHRS and CDR2 YFSETQ. V shed 4 bases and J shed 8 bases, with 16 bases lying between them. This chain's CDR3 is CASSEATPGDIQYF. CDR3 coding DNA: TGCGCCAGCAGCGAGGCAACCCCCGGGGACATTCAGTACTTC.

This clone was observed a single time. The chain employs TRBV6-6 and TRBJ2-7; the D gene is possibly TRBD1 (6 bases). V lost 2 bases to trimming and J lost 6 bases, with 17 bases between them. Germline V CDR1 and CDR2: MNHNY, SVGAGI (reference sequence). This CDR3 region has 15 residues. CDR3 nucleotides: TGTGCCAGCAGTTACGACAGGCGCTCTGCCGGCGAGCAGTACGTC. Its protein is CASSYDRRSAGEQYV.

This clone was seen more than once but under ten times. This chain uses TRBV10-1 with TRBJ2-7; D gene uncertain. V lost 7 bases to trimming and J lost 2 bases, with 18 bases between them. The CDR3 spans 15 residues. Germline V CDR1 and CDR2: WNHNN, SYGVQD (reference sequence). The DNA of the CDR3 is TGCGCCAGCACCCTGATTTCGTGCCAGGCCTACGAGCAGTACGTC. It specifies CASTLISCQAYEQYV.

V is TRBV28 and J is TRBJ2-7, with 14 bases fitting TRBD2. V shed 7 bases and J 6 bases; nucleotides not matched to a gene: 17. Per the germline V gene, CDR1 is MDHEN and CDR2 is SYDVKM. The CDR3 consists of 18 residues. For the CDR3, the DNA is TGTGCCAGCACCCCCGCCGGGACTAGCGGGAGCCTAAGCTTCGAGCAGTACGTC. Its protein product is CASTPAGTSGSLSFEQYV.

The chain joins TRBV19 to TRBJ1-5, with no clear D. Germline CDR1 reads LNHDA; CDR2 reads SQIVND (reference sequence). Trimming cost V 8 bases and J 2 bases, with 10 bases left between them. This CDR3 is built from 13 residues. The CDR3 region is CASGEGGNQPQHF. The CDR3 nucleotides are TGTGCCAGTGGGGAGGGCGGCAATCAGCCCCAGCATTTT.

This chain links TRBV28 with TRBJ2-7; weak D call: TRBD1 (5 bases). CDR1 is MDHEN, CDR2 SYDVKM, per germline. The length of the CDR3 is 12 residues. Trimming took 2 bases from V and 5 from J, leaving 7 bases between them. The CDR3 DNA reads TGTGCCAGCAGTTTACAGGGCCACGAGCAGTACTTC. Translated, it gives CASSLQGHEQYF.

The chain employs TRBV18 and TRBJ1-2; 7 bases fit TRBD1. The length of the CDR3 is 14 residues. CDR1 and CDR2 (germline): KGHSH, LQKENI. V trimming: 2 bases; J trimming: 4 bases; junction bases outside the gene matches: 4. The CDR3 sequence: CASSPSGQSYGYTF. CDR3 sequence (DNA): TGTGCCAGCTCACCATCGGGACAGAGCTATGGCTACACCTTC.

V and J are TRBV7-2 and TRBJ1-1; TRBD1 agrees at 10 bases. CDR1 SGHTA and CDR2 FQGNSA come from the germline V gene. The trim removed 5 bases at V and 10 bases at J, leaving 7 bases unmatched. The CDR3 is made up of 13 amino acids. The CDR3 sequence is CASSNRQGATAFF. For the CDR3, the DNA is TGTGCCAGCAGCAATCGACAGGGGGCAACAGCTTTCTTT.

The chain links TRBV18 to TRBJ2-7; 7 positions match TRBD1. The CDR3 is 15 amino acids. Germline loops: CDR1 KGHSH, CDR2 LQKENI. V lost 0 bases, J lost 3 bases, and 5 bases stayed unmatched. CDR3 in amino acids: CASSPPGTESYEQYF. The CDR3 DNA follows: TGTGCCAGCTCACCACCCGGGACAGAGAGCTACGAGCAGTACTTC.

The chain employs TRBV5-1 and TRBJ2-1, with D maybe TRBD2 (6 bases). Germline values: CDR1 SGHRS, CDR2 YFSETQ. CDR3 length: 17 amino acids. Trimming shortened V by 2 bases and J by 0 bases, and 15 bases separated the two germline ends. Here the CDR3 reads CASSFRGSGSSYNEQFF. In DNA, the CDR3 is TGCGCCAGCAGCTTCCGTGGTAGCGGAAGCTCCTACAATGAGCAGTTCTTC.

In DNA, the CDR3 is TGCGCCAGCAGCCAGCTTGATCTCGGGTTTGTCAGAGGAGGCTACACCTTC. This gives the protein CASSQLDLGFVRGGYTF. The genes are TRBV4-1 and TRBJ1-2; D gene ambiguous. Trimming cost V 3 bases and J 8 bases, with 25 bases left between them. Germline V gene data show CDR1 as MGHRA and CDR2 as YSYEKL. This CDR3 has 17 amino acids.

This clone was recorded only once. This chain connects TRBV29-1 to TRBJ1-5, with TRBD1 as a possible D gene (5 bases). V was shortened by 4 bases and J by 6 bases, with 13 bases between the two germline ends. This CDR3 is 13 amino acids long. Germline V CDR1 and CDR2: SQVTM, ANQGSEA. For the CDR3, the DNA is TGCAGCGTTGCATCCGACAGCCTTCAGCCCCAGCATTTT. It codes for CSVASDSLQPQHF.

The genes are TRBV6-6 and TRBJ1-2; D possibly corresponds to TRBD1 (6 bases). Between the trimmed V and J ends, which lost 6 bases and 0 bases, there was a span of 11 bases. There are 14 residues in the CDR3. Per germline, CDR1 MNHNY and CDR2 SVGAGI (reference sequence). The CDR3 sequence: CASRGTLANYGYTF. In DNA form, the CDR3 reads TGTGCCAGCAGGGGGACATTAGCTAACTATGGCTACACCTTC.

This chain's CDR3 is CASSFGGEGSPLHF. CDR3 bases: TGCGCCAGCAGCTTTGGAGGGGAAGGCTCACCCCTCCACTTT. This chain uses TRBV5-1 with TRBJ1-6; maybe TRBD1 (5 bases). The length of the CDR3 is 14 residues. The germline V gene encodes CDR1 SGHRS and CDR2 YFSETQ. V was shortened by 2 bases and J by 10 bases, with 13 bases between the two germline ends.

This chain joins TRBV28 and TRBJ1-2; the D is unclear. Germline CDR1 reads MDHEN; CDR2 reads SYDVKM. The CDR3 sequence is 13 residues long. V lost 4 bases to trimming and J lost 1 base, with 7 bases between them. In DNA form, the CDR3 reads TGTGCCAGCAGTTATATCAGTAACTATGGCTACACCTTC. As protein: CASSYISNYGYTF.

This chain joins TRBV7-9 and TRBJ1-4; 8 positions match TRBD1. Germline CDR1 reads SEHNR; CDR2 reads FQNEAQ (reference sequence). The length of the CDR3 is 14 residues. J was trimmed by 5 bases and V by 5 bases; bases with no gene match: 4. CDR3 nucleotides: TGTGCCAGCAGCATGACAGGGGTGAATGAAAAACTGTTTTTT. As protein: CASSMTGVNEKLFF.

This clone was found once. The genes are TRBV5-1 and TRBJ1-4; no firm D call. Deletions cut 4 bases from V and 5 bases from J, with 18 bases between. CDR1 is SGHRS and CDR2 is YFSETQ in the germline V gene. This CDR3 has 16 residues. CDR3 residues: CASSQSISYLNEKLFF. CDR3 nucleotide sequence: TGCGCCAGCAGCCAAAGCATCTCGTATCTCAATGAAAAACTGTTTTTT. Looking up the rest from reference TRBV5-1 and TRBJ1-4 gives the full variable domain: KAGVTQTPRYLIKTRGQQVTLSCSPISGHRSVSWYQQTPGQGLQFLFEYFSETQRNKGNFPGRFSGRQFSNSRSEMNVSTLELGDSALYLCASSQSISYLNEKLFFGSGTQLSVL.